This T cell receptor beta chain is from a study of blood T cell repertoires in COVID-19. Study overall: There were acute and convalescent COVID-19 samples, and they came from the United States, Italy and Spain. Sources were T cells, B-cell-depleted T cells, or PBMCs; the material itself was cDNA or gDNA.

Per the original data handling: The authors estimated nucleated cell counts from reference gene primer amplification. Here immunoSEQ multiplex PCR was the method, and the copy in TCRdb shows in-frame clones only, minus some. V, J and clone size reflect that table, while D and trimming were determined from the DNA. The sample yields over 350,000 clones, 86% seen once. This clone appeared a single time. This CDR3 is built from 16 residues. CDR1 and CDR2 (germline): SGHKS, YYEKEE (reference sequence). Trimming cost V 0 bases and J 3 bases; bases outside gene matches: 5. The receptor comes from a young woman with active or convalescent COVID-19. The chain links TRBV5-5 to TRBJ1-5; 8 bases line up with TRBD1. Specimen: peripheral blood. The CDR3 sequence: CASSLVPGGINQPQHF. The CDR3 region has the DNA TGTGCCAGCAGCTTGGTTCCAGGGGGCATCAATCAGCCCCAGCATTTT. Filled out from reference TRBV5-5 and TRBJ1-5, the complete variable domain reads DAGVTQSPTHLIKTRGQQVTLRCSPISGHKSVSWYQQVLGQGPQFIFQYYEKEERGRGNFPDRFSARQFPNYSSELNVNALLLGDSALYLCASSLVPGGINQPQHFGDGTRLSIL.